This T cell receptor (beta chain) emerged from a study of graft-versus-host responses after intestinal transplantation. The wider study: As for transplant type, recipients had multivisceral, liver-intestinal, or isolated intestinal grafts. Tacrolimus plus steroids were given to all recipients for approximately three years, preceded by anti-thymocyte globulin induction.

TCRdb's table, derived via immunoSEQ multiplex PCR, lists solely in-frame clones and lacks some. Here the sample spans roughly 100,000 clones, under 95% being singletons. Germline CDR1 SGDLS, CDR2 YYNGEE. The CDR3 consists of 16 residues. Trimming removed 0 bases from V and 3 bases from J; junction bases left unmatched: 5. Notes on this clone: Its antigen is not identified.

Findings of the study overall: With peak circulating GvH clone levels came an association with early post-transplant HvG declines. Across patients carrying graft-donor T cell macrochimerism, allografts held high graft-versus-host to host-versus-graft clonal ratios.

The sample in question was unstimulated CD8+ T cells sorted from spleen or lymph node cells, obtained before transplant. The receptor comes from a human donor who was the organ donor for an intestinal transplant. This chain links TRBV9 with TRBJ1-1; 10 bases map to TRBD1. CDR3 bases: TGTGCCAGCAGCGTAGCTGGGACAGGGGTCGACACTGAAGCTTTCTTT. It encodes CASSVAGTGVDTEAFF.